A selection of T cell receptor beta chains follows, all from one sample in a study of shared clonotypes between healthy human individuals. The repertoire was sequenced with immunoSEQ multiplex PCR; TCRdb's copy has only in-frame clones and lacks some. The sample includes under 2,000,000 clones, about 95% of them seen just once. Source material: naive CD8+ T cells sorted from blood. Receptors originate from a man aged 18 to 29 in good health. Each CDR3 is given with its conserved first and last residue. A clone size is listed for some rows: how often the clone was seen (once, few, many), or a class if it is expanded.

j_gene | v_gene | len | abundance | CDR3aa
TRBJ2-7 | TRBV19 | 13 | - | CASSMTGLYEQYF
TRBJ1-2 | TRBV4-1 | 16 | - | CASSQDLGFGNYGYTF
TRBJ2-7 | TRBV5-4 | 15 | - | CASSPGPGDLYEQYF
TRBJ2-5 | TRBV6-6 | 14 | - | CASSPYTSQETQYF
TRBJ2-7 | TRBV5-1 | 15 | - | CASSFVQGNSYEQYF
TRBJ2-7 | TRBV27 | 17 | - | CASSLLAGGGPTSEQYF
TRBJ2-2 | TRBV19 | 15 | - | CASESRDTFPGELFF
TRBJ1-2 | TRBV14 | 13 | - | CASSQLQDYGYTF
TRBJ2-7 | TRBV9 | 14 | - | CASSVAGSPYEQYF
TRBJ1-1 | TRBV27 | 13 | many | CASSATGNTEAFF
TRBJ2-7 | TRBV5-1 | 13 | few | CASSSDSSYEQYF
TRBJ1-1 | TRBV6-5 | 12 | - | CASSPLLTEAFF
TRBJ1-2 | TRBV5-1 | 14 | once | CASSSTGGAFGYTF
TRBJ2-1 | TRBV9 | 13 | - | CASSVATLDEQFF
TRBJ2-7 | TRBV2 | 14 | - | CASSEPREVYEQYF
TRBJ2-5 | TRBV19 | 15 | - | CASSIYGTERETQYF
TRBJ1-5 | TRBV4-1 | 15 | once | CASSQGYALEGPQHF
TRBJ2-7 | TRBV10-3 | 13 | once | CAISEDFTYEQYF
TRBJ1-2 | TRBV27 | 12 | - | CASSLSGGGYTF
TRBJ1-1 | TRBV5-1 | 13 | - | CASSPGRYTEAFF
TRBJ2-7 | TRBV9 | 13 | - | CASSEGPPYEQYF